Here is one T cell receptor beta chain with its context. In its sample, this clone was seen a few times. Which antigen it targets is not known. No base quality information exists; no much larger clone differs at one position. To be included, a participant needed at least one PBMC sample from before ART initiation plus at least two post-ART samples. Treatment was received in the United States of America by all participants with HIV. Before DNA extraction, cryopreserved samples of roughly 1-10 million PBMC were thawed and washed. At the time of the earliest PBMC sample for each participant with HIV, ages ranged from roughly 20 to 60 years. Each participant contributed PBMC samples from 1-4 timepoints before ART initiation and 2-8 timepoints after ART initiation, with a median of 7 samples. For every participant, serial HIV viral load, CD4+ T-cell count, ART history and demographic data were obtained. Genomic DNA was extracted from unsorted PBMC with a Qiagen kit on a QIAcube, with processing performed in batches of 12 samples.

The entry originates in a study of long-term antiretroviral therapy in people with HIV (dated 2022 in TCRdb). General notes on the study: The earliest samples were collected approximately a decade before the 2015 WHO recommendation for immediate ART, a period when ART was typically delayed until CD4 counts fell. A retrospective serial study tested whether changes in peripheral blood TRB repertoire composition and diversity were associated with ART initiation and durable HIV suppression. A total of fewer than 200 cryopreserved PBMC samples were contributed to the cohort by 30 adults with confirmed HIV infection, with samples collected serially over a mean of roughly six years (range 1-12). Among the 25 to 35 participants with HIV, eleven to twelve were female. No cross-contamination during QIAcube processing was seen in test extractions of a monoclonal T-cell line run alongside 33 polyclonal samples. The paper as a whole reports these results and caveats: Narrower CDR3 length ranges were observed in HIV repertoires than in controls, and an antigen-experienced repertoire with only a slight naive shift after ART was suggested by the network structure. Because pre-ART samples had limited cell numbers, profiling was done on unsorted PBMC rather than on sorted CD4+ and CD8+ T cells. Since PBMC availability was limited, sequencing covered only the TCR beta chain, with no alpha chain pairing. The samples span the years 2004 to 2017, and the ART regimens used may be less effective than current regimens. Inferences about post-ART repertoire changes are limited because no data were available on ART adherence, viral resistance or therapy changes. Starting ART was linked to a significant rise in TRB diversity, yet even with long-term ART the diversity remained significantly lower than in transplant donor controls. The repertoire was dominated across all time points by expanded TRB clones identified before ART initiation, although this dominance was seen to fluctuate and to decrease in many PLHIV after ART.

The immunoSEQ hsTCRB v3.0 assay was used at survey level resolution to sequence the TRB variable region. The target sequencing depth for TRB was about 40,000-55,000 T-cell genomes per sample. TRB libraries were pooled and sequenced on an Illumina MiSeq using a v3 150-cycle kit. Per the original workflow: Repertoire analysis was run in R within a reproducible Nextflow workflow that covered QC, data transformation and analysis. Custom analyses were implemented in LymphoSeq2, an R package for AIRR-Seq data exploration. Four samples that yielded fewer than 5000 total TRB sequences were excluded, so that approximately 170 HIV repertoires were analyzed. Among the approximately 180 HIV repertoires that were kept, roughly 58 were collected before ART initiation and 120 to 140 were collected after ART initiation. Repertoires were downsampled to 5000 TRB nucleotide sequences, with summary statistics averaged over 100 downsampling iterations. TRB sequences were retained for analysis only if CDR3 regions of at least seven amino acids were present. Diversity was assessed using a clonality score derived from Shannon entropy and using the Gini coefficient. Repertoire networks linked the top 5000 CDR3 amino acid sequences whenever two sequences differed by an edit distance of one. Antigen specificity groups and MHC restriction were predicted for TRB CDR3 amino acid sequences with GLIPH2. To flag known CMV, EBV, HIV or tissue antigen associations, CDR3 amino acid sequences were matched against VDJdb and McPAS-TCR. Pre-ART, post-ART and control groups were compared with Wilcoxon signed-rank tests and Holm-Bonferroni correction. The immuneACCESS repertoire file appears here via TCRdb, limited to in-frame rearrangements. These files lack a portion of the clones; in checked studies, under half of the deficit traces to unresolved V genes, and the cause of the others is not known. The V and J calls and clone size were taken over from that table, and D and trimming were inferred from the DNA. Across this sample there are roughly 16,000 clones, with approximately 85% seen only once. The top ten clonotypes cover 7.5% to 9% of the sample.

The source is a man between 25 and 39 years old with HIV. Source: unsorted PBMCs, taken at the start of antiretroviral therapy.

At the DNA level, the sequence is TGTGCCAGCAGCAATGACAGGGCTCCAGGAAAACTGTTTTTT. This gives the protein CASSNDRAPGKLFF. The sequence is built from TRBV13 and TRBJ1-4; 7 nucleotides in the junction match TRBD1. CDR1 and CDR2 are drawn from the germline V gene (reference sequence): PRHDT, FYEKMQ. Taken from cysteine to phenylalanine, the CDR3 has 14 residues. Only the CDR3 portion is preserved as DNA: 42 bases, with reading frame beginning at the first base. V trim: 5 bases; J trim: 10 bases; unmatched bases: 10.